This TCR beta chain appears in the sequencing data of a study of blood T cell repertoires in COVID-19. V was clipped by 7 bases and J by 3 bases; unmatched bases: 13. This CDR3 is 18 amino acids long. Germline CDR1 reads PRHDT; CDR2 reads FYEKMQ (reference sequence). As originally analysed: Counts of nucleated cells, estimated from reference gene primer amplification, were obtained. Measured with immunoSEQ multiplex PCR; TCRdb has only the in-frame clones, and not every one. V and J calls and clone size are those listed in that table; D and trimming were worked out from the DNA. Altogether 250,000 to 400,000 clones are present, roughly 88% being singletons, with the ten largest covering roughly 2.8%.

This chain connects TRBV13 to TRBJ2-3, with 13 bases that match TRBD2. Specimen: peripheral blood. The origin of this receptor is a woman younger than 45 with COVID-19, enrolled during active disease. For the CDR3, the DNA is TGTGCCAGCACCGGACTAGCGGGAGACCTGGTGAGGACAGATACGCAGTATTTT. Protein product: CASTGLAGDLVRTDTQYF.